A selection of T cell receptor beta chains follows, all from one sample in a study of blood T cell repertoires in COVID-19. The method was immunoSEQ multiplex PCR; TCRdb's version includes in-frame clones alone and lacks a portion of them. The repertoire holds 150,000 to 200,000 clones, with 70% to 90% as singletons. The sequenced sample consisted of peripheral blood. These receptors were obtained from a man between 18 and 29 years old who had recovered from COVID-19. The CDR3 runs from the conserved cysteine through the conserved F or W. Fields, in order: V gene, J gene, CDR3 protein.

>TRBV7-2|TRBJ1-1
CASSFGGSSTEAFF
>TRBV4-1|TRBJ2-7
CASSQASGLAGEYEQYF
>TRBV3-1/TRBV3-2|TRBJ1-2
CASSQAQGMGGYTF
>TRBV29-1|TRBJ1-2
CSAIFPRDTYGYTF
>TRBV7-2|TRBJ2-1
CASSLIGTEPHEQFF
>TRBV4-1|TRBJ1-6
CASSGTGGVGSPLHF
>TRBV28|TRBJ2-7
CASSTPGQGYEQYF
>TRBV6-2/TRBV6-3|TRBJ2-7
CASSRRDGPYEQYF
>TRBV6-6|TRBJ1-6
CASSPQPRQDLNSPLHF
>TRBV27|TRBJ2-5
CASSFRGSTGTQYF
>TRBV4-3|TRBJ2-3
CASSQDHFSGSVDTQYF
>TRBV28|TRBJ1-1
CASSLGGSPPNTEAFF
>TRBV29-1|TRBJ2-1
CSVEPTLAGRYNEQFF
>TRBV11-2|TRBJ1-1
CASRTGTRAFF
>TRBV10-3|TRBJ1-1
CAISELTGGNTEAFF
>TRBV5-1|TRBJ2-1
CASSLEGSSYNEQFF
>TRBV7-9|TRBJ2-1
CASSLVSAVHYNEQFF
>TRBV29-1|TRBJ1-6
CSVRNRVDSPLHF
>TRBV2|TRBJ1-2
CASTGTVTNYGYTF
>TRBV19|TRBJ2-7
CASGEFGDRGSHEQYF
>TRBV5-5|TRBJ2-2
CASSRGVGELRSGELFF
>TRBV11-2|TRBJ2-1
CASSRSGSLGNEQFF
>TRBV3-1/TRBV3-2|TRBJ2-1
CASSQENRPLNEQFF
>TRBV6-5|TRBJ2-3
CASRFRQRVTDTQYF
>TRBV27|TRBJ2-7
CASQPDRSLYEQYF
>TRBV4-3|TRBJ2-5
CASSQDLPGGETQYF
>TRBV15|TRBJ1-2
CATSQGVAANYGYTF
>TRBV28|TRBJ1-2
CASSSLGFYGYTF
>TRBV5-4|TRBJ2-5
CASSPGLQETQYF
>TRBV5-4|TRBJ1-2
CASTRTSGTINGYTF
>TRBV7-9|TRBJ2-7
CASGSAGTGAYEQYF
>TRBV5-5|TRBJ2-7
CASSSRAGATSYEQYF
>TRBV6-1|TRBJ1-5
CASSEQGGNQPQHF
>TRBV10-3|TRBJ2-1
CAISESGTSGRKAEQFF
>TRBV11-1|TRBJ2-3
CASSLFQGTDTQYF
>TRBV9|TRBJ1-2
CASTRGQSTRGYTF
>TRBV19|TRBJ2-7
CATKGTSGKSRSEQYF
>TRBV24-1|TRBJ2-1
CATSDPAGGKDNEQFF
>TRBV10-3|TRBJ2-2
CAISQGAGTNTGELFF
>TRBV7-9|TRBJ1-4
CASSRDRGDEKLFF
>TRBV27|TRBJ1-1
CASSLGTGGMNTEAFF
>TRBV7-7|TRBJ2-5
CASSLFQGLETQYF
>TRBV5-4|TRBJ2-5
CASKPGTSGRWAETQYF